These T cell receptor beta chains were read from a single sample in a study of T cell clones after liver transplantation. The table came from immunoSEQ multiplex PCR; TCRdb's copy has only in-frame clones and leaves some out. The data show about 45,000 clones, around 84% seen once. The sequences come from CD4+ T cells from blood, collected 24 months after liver transplant. All receptors derive from a human patient who received a liver transplant. The T cells may partly be graft donor cells. Each CDR3 is given with its conserved first and last residue. The order of the fields is J gene, clone size, V gene, D gene, CDR3 protein, CDR3 DNA. D genes are given only for firm matches. Clone size, where shown, is once, few, many, or a class for clones that have expanded.

TRBJ1-1	-	TRBV6-4	-	CASRGGQDTEAFF	TGTGCCAGCAGGGGGGGGCAGGACACTGAAGCTTTCTTT
TRBJ2-5	-	TRBV5-1	-	CASSLKETQYF	TGCGCCAGCAGCTTAAAAGAGACCCAGTACTTC
TRBJ2-1	-	TRBV6-5	-	CASSYQDSYNEQFF	TGTGCCAGCAGTTACCAGGATTCCTACAATGAGCAGTTCTTC
TRBJ2-5	once	TRBV18	TRBD2	CASSAGGAETQYF	TGTGCCAGCTCAGCGGGAGGGGCAGAGACCCAGTACTTC
TRBJ2-1	-	TRBV5-1	TRBD2	CASSLVAGADNEQFF	TGCGCCAGCAGCTTGGTAGCGGGAGCGGATAATGAGCAGTTCTTC
TRBJ2-7	-	TRBV6-5	-	CASSLDGRTYEQYF	TGTGCCAGCAGTTTGGACGGGCGTACCTACGAGCAGTACTTC
TRBJ2-7	-	TRBV7-2	-	CASSLGQPYEQYF	TGTGCCAGCAGCTTAGGACAGCCCTACGAGCAGTACTTC
TRBJ2-1	-	TRBV6-5	-	CASSYSRMFNEQFF	TGTGCCAGCAGTTACTCGAGAATGTTTAATGAGCAGTTCTTC
TRBJ2-7	once	TRBV6-1	-	CASSHTQEAYEQYF	TGTGCCAGCAGCCACACACAGGAGGCCTACGAGCAGTACTTC
TRBJ2-2	once	TRBV9	-	CASTENLNTGELFF	TGTGCCAGCACCGAAAATTTGAACACCGGGGAGCTGTTTTTT
TRBJ1-1	-	TRBV7-3	-	CASSSEVNTEAFF	TGTGCCAGCAGCTCCGAGGTGAACACTGAAGCTTTCTTT
TRBJ2-3	-	TRBV10-3	-	CATSQGPGTDTQYF	TGTGCCACTTCACAGGGTCCCGGAACAGATACGCAGTATTTT
TRBJ1-6	-	TRBV7-2	TRBD1	CASSRQGSNSPLHF	TGTGCCAGCAGCCGACAGGGCTCGAATTCACCCCTCCACTTT
TRBJ2-1	once	TRBV30	-	CAWRDSYNEQFF	TGTGCCTGGCGGGACTCCTACAATGAGCAGTTCTTC
TRBJ1-1	-	TRBV15	-	CATSSTPNTEAFF	TGTGCCACCAGCAGCACTCCGAACACTGAAGCTTTCTTT
TRBJ2-1	-	TRBV6-6	TRBD1	CASRDRVDEQFF	TGTGCCAGCCGGGACAGGGTCGATGAGCAGTTCTTC
TRBJ2-2	-	TRBV7-9	TRBD1	CASSLGQGSTGELFF	TGTGCCAGCAGCCTTGGACAGGGGAGCACCGGGGAGCTGTTTTTT
TRBJ2-3	-	TRBV18	TRBD2	CASSPLAGGTDTQYF	TGTGCCAGCTCACCCCTAGCGGGGGGCACAGATACGCAGTATTTT
TRBJ2-7	once	TRBV9	-	CASSSLDTPSYEQYF	TGTGCCAGCAGCTCCCTCGACACCCCCTCCTACGAGCAGTACTTC
TRBJ2-3	-	TRBV6-4	-	CASSESHSTDTQYF	TGTGCCAGCAGTGAGTCACATAGCACAGATACGCAGTATTTT
TRBJ1-1	once	TRBV7-3	-	CASSLEGKVRNTEAFF	TGTGCCAGCAGCTTAGAGGGTAAGGTCAGAAACACTGAAGCTTTCTTT
TRBJ1-5	-	TRBV19	-	CATTIGTNSNQPQHF	TGTGCCACTACCATAGGGACAAATAGCAATCAGCCCCAGCATTTT
TRBJ2-7	-	TRBV4-1	TRBD1	CASSQESTGGIFYEQYF	TGCGCCAGCAGCCAAGAGTCTACAGGGGGCATCTTCTACGAGCAGTACTTC
TRBJ2-2	-	TRBV6-4	-	CASSDLRAGDTGELFF	TGTGCCAGCAGTGACTTAAGGGCAGGTGACACCGGGGAGCTGTTTTTT
TRBJ1-2	-	TRBV19	-	CASSIDRNNYGYTF	TGTGCCAGTAGTATCGACAGAAATAACTATGGCTACACCTTC
TRBJ2-2	-	TRBV5-4	TRBD2	CASSFSGLAGYTGELFF	TGTGCCAGCAGCTTTTCCGGACTAGCGGGGTATACCGGGGAGCTGTTTTTT